This T cell receptor (beta chain) was recorded in a study of CD8 T cells in Susac syndrome (dated by TCRdb to between 2019 and 2020). In the study overall: Of the Susac syndrome patients who were sequenced, eight were in clinical remission while more than five had clinically active disease. At blood withdrawal, Susac syndrome patients were therapy-naive, treated with corticosteroids (with IVIg additionally given to some), or treated with IVIg alone. The clonality of the CD8+ T cell repertoire was compared across approximately 12 healthy donors, roughly 14 Susac syndrome patients and around 16 multiple sclerosis patients. Whether CD8+ T cell activation and differentiation in Susac syndrome was antigen driven was tested using repertoire sequencing. The study at large found these results: Clonal expansion was observed in Susac syndrome CD8+ repertoires, with the highest expansion in CD8+ TEMRA cells and greater expansion in clinically active than in remitting patients. Looking at Susac-specific public clones, the researchers identified sixteen in the total CD8+ repertoire and roughly 5 in the CD8+ TEMRA repertoire. The number of individuals in the TCR sequencing and HLA analysis was recognized as being relatively small.

V loses 2 bases at its end and J loses 0 bases; junction bases beyond the gene matches: 0. CDR1 SGHKS and CDR2 YYEKEE were looked up in the germline V gene (reference sequence). The CDR3 runs 15 amino acids, cysteine and phenylalanine included. Only the CDR3 part of the read is kept: 45 bases, read in frame from the first base. RNA was extracted using the RNeasy kit, and roughly 0.45 to 1 ug of the RNA was reverse transcribed with random hexamers. The immunoSEQ multiplex PCR assay, which covers 54 Vbeta and 13 Jbeta segments, was used to amplify TCR beta CDR3 regions. To correct PCR amplification bias, a synthetic template baseline was used for both primer optimization and computational correction. In the source study's methods: Reads were annotated to V, D and J genes according to IMGT and were analyzed with immunoSEQ Analyzer, with only productive sequences retained. Clonality was computed as one minus Shannon entropy normalized by log2 of the number of productive unique sequences. For each patient and control, public and private clones were evaluated among the 100 most prevalent clones. Susac-specific clones were defined as absent from healthy and MS cohorts, about 1,100 published viral clones and other ImmuneACCESS disease sequences. The public reads were quality trimmed at Q25 with fastp and then assembled into clones with MiXCR by TCRdb, keeping productive beta chains. Rows matching on CDR3 protein sequence are summarized as one entry with the most common DNA and genes. What appears here as the V and J calls and clone size reflects TCRdb's work, not the paper's. This sample has about 76,000 distinct CDR3 sequences in its table, and approximately 94% of those were observed once. 0.45% of the sample is in the top ten clones.

Peripheral blood CD8+ and CD4+ T cells from healthy donors, Susac syndrome patients and multiple sclerosis patients were profiled using high-throughput TCR beta sequencing. The Susac syndrome patients fulfilled recently defined diagnostic criteria for either definite or probable disease. Bulk CD8+ and CD4+ T cells were purified by magnetic negative isolation, whereas CD8+ TEMRA cells were enriched by FACS. Blood was drawn into EDTA tubes, processed within 24 hours, and PBMCs were isolated by density gradient centrifugation. PBMCs intended for TCR sequencing were frozen in liquid nitrogen and were later thawed in a 37 degrees C water bath. A purity of at least 90% was achieved for sorted or isolated CD4+, CD8+ and CD8+ TEMRA cells. As concerns this clonotype: Its specific antigen is unknown. No much larger clone exists at a distance of one base, and base qualities are not known.

The sequence was obtained from a human donor with Susac syndrome. The specimen was CD8+ T cells from PBMCs. This receptor chain uses TRBV5-5 and TRBJ1-3; TRBD1 aligns with 9 central bases. The base sequence is TGTGCCAGCAGCTTACAGGGGGCCTCTGGAAACACCATATATTTT. Its protein is CASSLQGASGNTIYF.